The clone carrying this T cell receptor (beta chain) was detected only a few times. Arm-PCR of CDR3 regions with iRepertoire HTBI primers generated TCR beta libraries. TCRdb re-analysed the multiplex PCR reads in MiXCR, keeping a single row per CDR3 protein. The table has 250,000 to 300,000 distinct CDR3 sequences, 18% seen once. This entry belongs to a study of regulatory T cells in long-lasting Graves disease. Regarding time point: newly diagnosed GD, antithyroid drugs for less than 3 months. TCR sequences were obtained from RNA taken from PBMCs. Trimming at V came to 2 bases and at J to 4 bases, leaving 8 bases not matched to a gene. CDR1 MGHRA and CDR2 YSYEKL come from the germline V gene. The CDR3 sequence is 17 residues long. These data also featured in a second study, about T cells in Graves' hyperthyroidism and ophthalmopathy.

The source material was peripheral blood mononuclear cells (PBMCs), sampled at new diagnosis, from a patient treated with antithyroid drugs. The sequence came from a woman in her 30s with Graves disease. The V and J genes are TRBV4-1 and TRBJ2-2; 9 nucleotides align to TRBD1. CDR3 sequence (DNA): TGCGCCAGCAGCCAAAGATTGGACAGGGGAGGCACCGGGGAGCTGTTTTTT. It specifies CASSQRLDRGGTGELFF.